Below, 10 T cell receptor beta chains from the same sample are listed, as sequenced in a study of T cell responses to AZD1222 COVID-19 vaccine. TCRdb's table, derived via immunoSEQ multiplex PCR, lists solely in-frame clones and lacks some. The repertoire holds roughly 180,000 clones, with 90% to 95% as singletons. The material was peripheral blood, obtained 28 days after the second AZD1222 dose. These receptors came from an adult who received the AZD1222 COVID-19 vaccine.

The rearrangement links TRBV7-8 to TRBJ1-2, with TRBD1 as a possible D gene (5 bases). This CDR3 comprises 12 residues. V lost 3 bases, J lost 6 bases, and 8 bases lay in between. Germline lookup yields CDR1 SGHVS and CDR2 FQNEAQ. The chain's CDR3 is CASSFRGDGYTF. In DNA form, the CDR3 reads TGTGCCAGCAGCTTTCGAGGGGATGGCTACACCTTC.

The sample holds one count of this clone. This chain uses TRBV7-2 with TRBJ1-3; D is ambiguous. Trimming pared 5 bases from V and 1 base from J, leaving 12 bases between. Germline loops: CDR1 SGHTA, CDR2 FQGNSA. The CDR3 is 15 amino acids. CDR3 loop: CASSLGLLSGNTIYF. The CDR3 DNA reads as TGTGCCAGCAGCCTCGGACTGTTATCTGGAAACACCATATATTTT.

The rearrangement links TRBV6-2 or TRBV6-3 to TRBJ1-1; D gene uncertain. The CDR3 runs to 13 residues. Trimming took 6 bases from V and 7 from J, leaving 15 bases between them. Germline CDR1 and CDR2: MNHEY and SVGEGT. The CDR3 loop reads CASSIGSVGEAFF. DNA of the CDR3: TGTGCCAGCAGCATTGGGAGTGTTGGTGAAGCTTTCTTT.

As concerns this clone: This CDR3 is also generated by other DNA sequences in the sample. The chain has TRBV6-2 or TRBV6-3 and TRBJ2-7; the match to TRBD2 covers 9 bases. After removal of 2 bases from V and 4 bases from J, the junction contained 0 bases not matched to a gene. CDR3 length: 13 amino acids. Looked up from germline, CDR1 is MNHEY and CDR2 is SVGEGT. The CDR3 DNA reads TGTGCCAGCAGTTACGGACTAGCGTACGAGCAGTACTTC. Translated: CASSYGLAYEQYF.

This chain joins TRBV6-5 and TRBJ2-7; unclear D gene. V was pared by 2 bases and J by 0 bases, with 11 bases between. The CDR3 spans 15 residues. CDR1 and CDR2 from the germline V gene are MNHEY and SVGAGI. In nucleotides, the CDR3 is TGTGCCAGCAGTTACCACCGTCCCAGCTCCTACGAGCAGTACTTC. It specifies CASSYHRPSSYEQYF.

The chain uses TRBV4-1 and TRBJ2-3; D is perhaps TRBD1 (6 bases). The CDR3 totals 15 residues. CDR1 is MGHRA and CDR2 is YSYEKL in the germline V gene. Trimming left V 2 bases short and J 4 bases short, with 13 bases between. CDR3 amino acids: CASSQYLQGSDTQYF. In nucleotides, the CDR3 is TGCGCCAGCAGCCAATATCTACAGGGATCAGATACGCAGTATTTT.

The V and J genes are TRBV5-1 and TRBJ1-2; D is perhaps TRBD1 (5 bases). V was trimmed by 0 bases and J by 2 bases, leaving 14 bases between them. CDR3 length equals 16 residues. From germline, CDR1 is SGHRS and CDR2 YFSETQ. The CDR3 coding sequence is TGCGCCAGCAGCTTGGCTAGGGGCAGTCCCAACTATGGCTACACCTTC. Protein product: CASSLARGSPNYGYTF.

The rearrangement joins TRBV11-2 to TRBJ1-2, with a possible D match to TRBD1 (5 bases). The V gene's germline CDR1 is SGHAT and CDR2 FQNNGV. The CDR3 loop spans 15 amino acids. V lost 1 base and J lost 3, with 12 bases in between. The DNA for the CDR3 is TGTGCCAGCAGCTTAGGGGCAGGGAGGCACTATGGCTACACCTTC. It translates to CASSLGAGRHYGYTF.

The chain employs TRBV7-9 and TRBJ1-3, with 7 bases aligning to TRBD1. V was clipped by 2 bases and J by 3 bases; unmatched bases: 4. From germline, CDR1 is SEHNR and CDR2 FQNEAQ (reference sequence). This CDR3 is 15 amino acids long. In DNA, the CDR3 is TGTGCCAGCAGCTTAAGCCGGGACAGTGGAAACACCATATATTTT. Its protein is CASSLSRDSGNTIYF.

This chain uses TRBV27 with TRBJ1-5; no firm D call. The CDR3 is made up of 13 amino acids. Germline CDR1 MNHEY, CDR2 SMNVEV (reference sequence). V was cut by 7 bases and J by 1 base, with 8 bases left in between. Here the CDR3 reads CASKRGSNQPQHF. DNA of the CDR3: TGTGCCAGCAAGAGAGGGAGCAATCAGCCCCAGCATTTT.